Following are 5 T cell receptor beta chains from one sample sequenced in a study of blood T cell repertoires in COVID-19. Sequencing was performed with immunoSEQ multiplex PCR; in TCRdb, only in-frame clones are kept and a portion is missing. The sample yields about 100,000 clones, 86% seen once. Specimen: peripheral blood. The origin of the receptors is an elderly man with active or convalescent COVID-19.

The chain couples TRBV5-1 to TRBJ2-3, with D possibly TRBD2 on 5 matching bases. The CDR3 loop spans 13 amino acids. Germline CDR1 and CDR2: SGHRS and YFSETQ. The germline V and J ends were trimmed by 4 bases and 4 bases, with 10 bases remaining between them. CDR3 region: CASSLAGADTQYF. CDR3 nucleotide sequence: TGCGCCAGCAGCCTTGCGGGCGCAGATACGCAGTATTTT.

In DNA form, the CDR3 reads TGTGCCAGCAGCTCCCAACCGCAGGATACGCAGTATTTT. The encoded protein is CASSSQPQDTQYF. The chain links TRBV7-2 to TRBJ2-3; no clear D gene. The germline V and J ends were trimmed by 4 bases and 6 bases, with 11 bases remaining between them. CDR3 length equals 13 residues. Germline V lookup: CDR1 SGHTA, CDR2 FQGNSA. Full variable domain (missing parts from reference TRBV7-2 and TRBJ2-3): GAGVSQSPSNKVTEKGKDVELRCDPISGHTALYWYRQSLGQGLEFLIYFQGNSAPDKSGLPSDRFSAERTGGSVSTLTIQRTQQEDSAVYLCASSSQPQDTQYFGPGTRLTVL.

The chain carries TRBV12-3 or TRBV12-4 and TRBJ2-7; 14 bases map to TRBD2. This CDR3 contains 13 residues. Trimming removed 5 bases from V and 10 bases from J; junction bases left unmatched: 4. This chain's CDR3 is CASSGGLAGVQYF. The CDR3, as DNA: TGTGCCAGCAGTGGGGGACTAGCGGGAGTACAGTACTTC.

The rearrangement uses TRBV5-8 and TRBJ2-1, with D unresolved. This CDR3 is built from 14 residues. The germline V gene has CDR1 SGHTS and CDR2 YDEGEE. Trimming cost V 0 bases and J 8 bases, with 12 bases left between them. This CDR3 is CASSLGPKRDEQFF. The CDR3 DNA follows: TGTGCCAGCAGCTTGGGCCCTAAGCGAGATGAGCAGTTCTTC. Looking up the rest from reference TRBV5-8 and TRBJ2-1 gives the full variable domain: EAGVTQSPTHLIKTRGQQATLRCSPISGHTSVYWYQQALGLGLQFLLWYDEGEERNRGNFPPRFSGRQFPNYSSELNVNALELEDSALYLCASSLGPKRDEQFFGPGTRLTVL.

The rearrangement uses TRBV4-3 and TRBJ2-2; D remains ambiguous. With 4 bases removed from V and 4 bases from J, the gap between germline ends came to 10 bases. The CDR3 has 14 amino acids. CDR1 is LGHNA and CDR2 is YSLEER in the germline V gene. The CDR3 bases are TGCGCCAGCAGCCCCCATCCCGGCACCGGGGAGCTGTTTTTT. Translating it yields CASSPHPGTGELFF.